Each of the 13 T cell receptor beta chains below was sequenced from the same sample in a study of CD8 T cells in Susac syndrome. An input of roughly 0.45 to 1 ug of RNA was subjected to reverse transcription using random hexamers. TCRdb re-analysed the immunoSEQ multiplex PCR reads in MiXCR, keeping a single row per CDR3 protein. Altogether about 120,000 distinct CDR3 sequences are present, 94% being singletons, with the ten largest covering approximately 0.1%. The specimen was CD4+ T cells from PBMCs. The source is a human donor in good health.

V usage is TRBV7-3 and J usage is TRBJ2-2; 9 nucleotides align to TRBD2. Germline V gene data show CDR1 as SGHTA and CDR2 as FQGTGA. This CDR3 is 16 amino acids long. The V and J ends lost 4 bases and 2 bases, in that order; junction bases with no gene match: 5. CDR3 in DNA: TGTGCCAGCAGCTCCATGACTAGCGGTAACACCGGGGAGCTGTTTTTT. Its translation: CASSSMTSGNTGELFF.

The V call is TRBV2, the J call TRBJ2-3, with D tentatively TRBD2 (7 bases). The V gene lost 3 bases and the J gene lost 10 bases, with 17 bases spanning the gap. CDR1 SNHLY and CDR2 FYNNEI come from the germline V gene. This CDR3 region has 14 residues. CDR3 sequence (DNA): TGTGCCAGCAGTGAGTCTAGCGGAAGGGGGGCGCAGTATTTT. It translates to CASSESSGRGAQYF.

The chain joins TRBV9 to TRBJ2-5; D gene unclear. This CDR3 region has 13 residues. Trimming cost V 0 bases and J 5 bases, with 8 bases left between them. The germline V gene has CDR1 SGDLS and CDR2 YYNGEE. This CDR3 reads CASSVDIGETQYF. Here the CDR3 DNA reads TGTGCCAGCAGCGTAGATATCGGTGAGACCCAGTACTTC.

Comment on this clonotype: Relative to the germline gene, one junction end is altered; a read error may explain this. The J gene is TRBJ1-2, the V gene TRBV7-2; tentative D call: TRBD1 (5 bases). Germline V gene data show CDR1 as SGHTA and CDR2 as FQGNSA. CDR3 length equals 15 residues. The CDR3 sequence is CASTLGVTWGEGYTF. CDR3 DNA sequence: TGTGCCAGCACCTTAGGGGTTACGTGGGGGGAAGGCTACACCTTC. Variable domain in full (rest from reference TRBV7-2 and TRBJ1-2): GAGVSQSPSNKVTEKGKDVELRCDPISGHTALYWYRQSLGQGLEFLIYFQGNSAPDKSGLPSDRFSAERTGGSVSTLTIQRTQQEDSAVYLCASTLGVTWGEGYTFGSGTRLTVV.

CDR3 amino acids: CASSAREANTEAFF. The CDR3 bases are TGTGCCAGTAGTGCCAGGGAGGCGAACACTGAAGCTTTCTTT. This chain joins TRBV19 and TRBJ1-1, with D perhaps TRBD1 (5 bases). This CDR3 is built from 14 residues. Germline CDR1 LNHDA, CDR2 SQIVND (reference sequence). V gave up 5 bases and J gave up 1 base, with 11 bases separating them.

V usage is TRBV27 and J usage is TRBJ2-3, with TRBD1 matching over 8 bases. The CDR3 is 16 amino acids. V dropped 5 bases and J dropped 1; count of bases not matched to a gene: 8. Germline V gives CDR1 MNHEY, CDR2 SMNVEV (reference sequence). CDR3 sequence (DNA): TGTGCCAGCAGTGAAACCGGGACAGGAGGCACAGATACGCAGTATTTT. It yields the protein CASSETGTGGTDTQYF.

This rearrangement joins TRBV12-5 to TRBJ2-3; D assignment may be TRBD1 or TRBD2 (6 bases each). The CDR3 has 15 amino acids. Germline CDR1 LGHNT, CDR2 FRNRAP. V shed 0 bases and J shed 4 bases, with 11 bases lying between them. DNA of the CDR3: TGTGCTAGTGGTTTGGTACTGGGGGGCCCAGATACGCAGTATTTT. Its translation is CASGLVLGGPDTQYF.

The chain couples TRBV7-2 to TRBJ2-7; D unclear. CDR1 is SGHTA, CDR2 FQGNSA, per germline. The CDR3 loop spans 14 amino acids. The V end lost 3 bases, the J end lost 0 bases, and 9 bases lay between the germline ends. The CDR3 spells CASSFLGVSYEQYF. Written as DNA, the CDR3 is TGTGCCAGCAGCTTCCTCGGAGTCTCCTACGAGCAGTACTTC. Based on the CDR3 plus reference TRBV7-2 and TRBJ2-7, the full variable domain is GAGVSQSPSNKVTEKGKDVELRCDPISGHTALYWYRQSLGQGLEFLIYFQGNSAPDKSGLPSDRFSAERTGGSVSTLTIQRTQQEDSAVYLCASSFLGVSYEQYFGPGTRLTVT.

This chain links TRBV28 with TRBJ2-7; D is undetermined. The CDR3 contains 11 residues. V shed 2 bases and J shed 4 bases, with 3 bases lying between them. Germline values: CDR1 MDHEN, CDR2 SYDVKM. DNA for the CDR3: TGTGCCAGCAGTTTACAGTACGAGCAGTACTTC. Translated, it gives CASSLQYEQYF.

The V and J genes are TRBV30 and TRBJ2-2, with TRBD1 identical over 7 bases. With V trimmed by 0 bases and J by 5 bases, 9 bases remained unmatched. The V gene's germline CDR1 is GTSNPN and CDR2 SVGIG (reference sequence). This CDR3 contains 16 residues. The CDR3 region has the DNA TGTGCCTGGAGTGTGGATTTTAGGACAGGAACCGGGGAGCTGTTTTTT. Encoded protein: CAWSVDFRTGTGELFF.

The CDR3 sequence is CASSPKAGAGTDTQYF. The CDR3 region has the DNA TGTGCCAGCTCACCAAAAGCGGGGGCCGGCACAGATACGCAGTATTTT. The chain has TRBV18 and TRBJ2-3, with 8 positions matching TRBD2. Germline assignment: CDR1 KGHSH and CDR2 LQKENI. CDR3 length equals 16 residues. V shed 2 bases and J 1 base; nucleotides not matched to a gene: 5.

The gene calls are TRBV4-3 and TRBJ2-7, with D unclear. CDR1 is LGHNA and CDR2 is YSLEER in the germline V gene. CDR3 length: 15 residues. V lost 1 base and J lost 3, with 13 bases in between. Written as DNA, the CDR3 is TGCGCCAGCAGCCAAGGAAGATCCGCTGTCTACGAGCAGTACTTC. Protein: CASSQGRSAVYEQYF.

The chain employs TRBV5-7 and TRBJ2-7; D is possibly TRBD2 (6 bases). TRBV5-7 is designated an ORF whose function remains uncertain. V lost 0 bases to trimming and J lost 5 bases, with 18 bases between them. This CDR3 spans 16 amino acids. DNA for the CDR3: TGTGCCAGCAGCTTGGCGCCGGGCCCAGGAGGGGACGAGCAGTACTTC. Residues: CASSLAPGPGGDEQYF.